The following is a T cell receptor beta chain sequence with its context. With V trimmed by 3 bases and J by 4 bases, 5 bases remained unmatched. Germline V gene sequence: CDR1 LNHDA, CDR2 SQIVND (reference sequence). The CDR3 has 15 residues. The sample comes from a study of cytomegalovirus exposure and HLA in healthy donors. Vbeta (60) and Jbeta (13) primers were used in the PCR. TCRdb keeps only in-frame clones here, not all; method: immunoSEQ multiplex PCR. This table holds roughly 180,000 clones, approximately 81% found once. The sample comprised PBMCs. The TCR sequence derives from a male donor in good health and CMV-seronegative. The chain couples TRBV19 to TRBJ2-3; 9 bases are a match to TRBD1. DNA of the CDR3: TGTGCCAGTAGTATGGACAGGGGAAATGCAGATACGCAGTATTTT. Its translation: CASSMDRGNADTQYF.